This TCR beta chain was captured by sequencing in a study of identifying expanded T cells in peripheral blood. TCRdb's table, derived via immunoSEQ multiplex PCR, lists solely in-frame clones and lacks some. The sample records about 78,000 clones, approximately 85% being singletons. V lost 9 bases to trimming and J lost 6 bases, with 19 bases between them. The CDR3 has 14 amino acids. CDR1 is LNHDA, CDR2 SQIVND, per germline (reference sequence). General study results and limits: Technical replicates showed around 1.1 changed clones; approximately 2 weeks around 15; four weeks 19. Approximately 2-week clone count variance significantly increased as total template count grew.

In the case of this clone: Its specificity is not known.

Collection occurred without any documented infections or immune events in donors. This chain joins TRBV19 and TRBJ2-3; D might be TRBD1 (6 bases). This clonotype originated in a person aged 18-69 years in good health. Sequencing input: blood. CDR3 in DNA: TGTGCCAGCGGCGGACAGTTTAGGATGGATACGCAGTATTTT. This sequence encodes CASGGQFRMDTQYF.